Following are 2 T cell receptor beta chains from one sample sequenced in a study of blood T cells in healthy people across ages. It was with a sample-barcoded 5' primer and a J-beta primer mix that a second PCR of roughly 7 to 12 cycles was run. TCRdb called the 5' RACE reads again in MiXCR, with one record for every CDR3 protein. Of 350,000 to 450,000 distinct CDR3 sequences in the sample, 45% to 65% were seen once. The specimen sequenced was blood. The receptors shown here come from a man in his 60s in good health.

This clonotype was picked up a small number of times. CDR3 sequence reads: CSVDPGSGGYTF. The CDR3 DNA reads as TGCAGCGTTGACCCAGGCTCGGGCGGCTACACCTTC. The rearrangement uses TRBV29-1 and TRBJ1-2, with D unclear. The CDR3 contains 12 residues. Looked up from germline, CDR1 is SQVTM and CDR2 is ANQGSEA. The ends were cut back, 3 bases at V and 8 bases at J, with 13 bases in the middle.

Written as DNA, the CDR3 is TGTGCCAGCAGCGATAGTTCGACAGGGAAAGCTTTCTTT. Protein sequence: CASSDSSTGKAFF. The V gene is TRBV7-2, the J gene TRBJ1-1; TRBD1 agrees at 7 bases. Looked up from germline, CDR1 is SGHTA and CDR2 is FQGNSA. Trimming removed 5 bases from V and 9 bases from J; junction bases left unmatched: 9. The CDR3 covers 13 residues.